The clone carrying this T cell receptor beta chain was counted a few times. RNA transcripts gave rise to amplified TCR beta CDR3 regions. HTBI primers were used for first-round RT-PCR of the TCR CDR3. TCRdb fed the multiplex PCR reads into MiXCR, producing one record per CDR3 protein. The data contain roughly 400,000 distinct CDR3 sequences, more than 20% of them singletons. The data were taken from a study of T cells in Graves' hyperthyroidism and ophthalmopathy. The CDR3 loop spans 12 amino acids. The germline CDR1 and CDR2 sequences are SQVTM and ANQGSEA. Between the trimmed V and J ends, which lost 5 bases and 13 bases, there was a span of 18 bases.

The chain joins TRBV29-1 to TRBJ2-1, with TRBD2 as a possible D gene (5 bases). The sample comprised blood. The sequence was obtained from a man in his fifties with Graves' hyperthyroidism. CDR3 protein: CSVSEASKGQFF. Here the CDR3 DNA reads TGCAGCGTTTCCGAAGCTAGCAAAGGTCAGTTCTTC.